This is a list of T cell receptor beta chains from one sample in a study of beta chain features in type 1 diabetes. Sequencing used immunoSEQ multiplex PCR; TCRdb keeps in-frame clones, though not all of them. Of about 360,000 clones in the sample, roughly an eighth were seen once. Material: naive CD4+ T cells from blood. Every receptor here comes from a man younger than 30 in good health. Both conserved end residues are part of each CDR3. D genes are given only for firm matches. Size tells how often a clone was seen (once, few, many) or the class of an expanded clone, and some rows leave it out.

cdr3_nt: TGTGCCAGCAGCGCTTCGGGGGCAGATACGCAGTATTTT; cdr3_aa: CASSASGADTQYF; clone_size: few; j_call: TRBJ2-3; v_call: TRBV7-3; d_call: -
cdr3_nt: TGTGCCACCAGCAGAGATAATATCTACGAGCAGTACTTC; cdr3_aa: CATSRDNIYEQYF; clone_size: -; j_call: TRBJ2-7; v_call: TRBV15; d_call: -
cdr3_nt: TGTGCCAGCAGTTTACCGTCCGGGATCTACGGGAGGTACGAGCAGTACTTC; cdr3_aa: CASSLPSGIYGRYEQYF; clone_size: -; j_call: TRBJ2-7; v_call: TRBV27; d_call: TRBD2
cdr3_nt: TGTGCCAGCAGTTTAGGACAGGGCACCGGGGAGCTGTTTTTT; cdr3_aa: CASSLGQGTGELFF; clone_size: -; j_call: TRBJ2-2; v_call: TRBV28; d_call: TRBD1
cdr3_nt: TGTGCCAGCTCACCACCGGGGGGATATACTGAAGCTTTCTTT; cdr3_aa: CASSPPGGYTEAFF; clone_size: few; j_call: TRBJ1-1; v_call: TRBV18; d_call: -
cdr3_nt: TGTGCCAGCAGCGAACTAGCGTTCGCGAACACCGGGGAGCTGTTTTTT; cdr3_aa: CASSELAFANTGELFF; clone_size: -; j_call: TRBJ2-2; v_call: TRBV9; d_call: TRBD2
cdr3_nt: TGTGCCAGCAGTTTTGACAGGGGAGCTTTCTTT; cdr3_aa: CASSFDRGAFF; clone_size: few; j_call: TRBJ1-1; v_call: TRBV28; d_call: TRBD1
cdr3_nt: TGTGCCACCAGCAGACGACAGGGGGCCTACGAGCAGTACTTC; cdr3_aa: CATSRRQGAYEQYF; clone_size: few; j_call: TRBJ2-7; v_call: TRBV15; d_call: TRBD1
cdr3_nt: TGTGCCAGCAGCGCCCGACAGGGGACCTCCTATAATTCACCCCTCCACTTT; cdr3_aa: CASSARQGTSYNSPLHF; clone_size: -; j_call: TRBJ1-6; v_call: TRBV9; d_call: TRBD1
cdr3_nt: TGTGCCAGCAGTTATGAGGGGGTCCTCAACACTGAAGCTTTCTTT; cdr3_aa: CASSYEGVLNTEAFF; clone_size: few; j_call: TRBJ1-1; v_call: TRBV6-5; d_call: -
cdr3_nt: TGCGCCAGCAGCCACTTCAGGGGTGTCCAAGAGACCCAGTACTTC; cdr3_aa: CASSHFRGVQETQYF; clone_size: -; j_call: TRBJ2-5; v_call: TRBV4-3; d_call: -
cdr3_nt: TGTGCCAGCAGCCAAGCTGGCGGGTGGGAGCTGTTTTTT; cdr3_aa: CASSQAGGWELFF; clone_size: few; j_call: TRBJ2-2; v_call: TRBV4-2; d_call: -
cdr3_nt: TGTGCCAGTACATTAACCGGGACTAGGTCGGACATTCAGTACTTC; cdr3_aa: CASTLTGTRSDIQYF; clone_size: -; j_call: TRBJ2-4; v_call: TRBV19; d_call: TRBD2
cdr3_nt: TGTGCCAGCAGTTACTCGACAGGGCCTTACGAGCAGTACTTC; cdr3_aa: CASSYSTGPYEQYF; clone_size: few; j_call: TRBJ2-7; v_call: TRBV6-6; d_call: TRBD1
cdr3_nt: TGTGCCAGCCGTATGAGGAAAGGGACACATACTTACGAGCAGTACTTC; cdr3_aa: CASRMRKGTHTYEQYF; clone_size: -; j_call: TRBJ2-7; v_call: TRBV13; d_call: -
cdr3_nt: TGCGCCAGCAGCCCGGGACAGCACCAAGAGACCCAGTACTTC; cdr3_aa: CASSPGQHQETQYF; clone_size: -; j_call: TRBJ2-5; v_call: TRBV5-1; d_call: TRBD1
cdr3_nt: TGTGCCAGCTCACGTGGAGTTGCAACTAATGAAAAACTGTTTTTT; cdr3_aa: CASSRGVATNEKLFF; clone_size: few; j_call: TRBJ1-4; v_call: TRBV18; d_call: -
cdr3_nt: TGCGCCAGCAGCCAAGATGGGAGACTAGGGGATACGCAGTATTTT; cdr3_aa: CASSQDGRLGDTQYF; clone_size: few; j_call: TRBJ2-3; v_call: TRBV4-3; d_call: -
cdr3_nt: TGTGCCACCAGCACCAAAGCGGGAGGCCACAATGAGCAGTTCTTC; cdr3_aa: CATSTKAGGHNEQFF; clone_size: -; j_call: TRBJ2-1; v_call: TRBV15; d_call: TRBD2
cdr3_nt: TGTGCCAGCAGCTTAGCGTCAAGGGGGGGAGAAAAACTGTTTTTT; cdr3_aa: CASSLASRGGEKLFF; clone_size: -; j_call: TRBJ1-4; v_call: TRBV7-9; d_call: -
cdr3_nt: TGCAGCGCCTCGGACAGGGTGGGCTATGGCTACACCTTC; cdr3_aa: CSASDRVGYGYTF; clone_size: few; j_call: TRBJ1-2; v_call: TRBV29-1; d_call: TRBD1
cdr3_nt: TGTGCCAGCAGCCGGGAAGAAAACACTGAAGCTTTCTTT; cdr3_aa: CASSREENTEAFF; clone_size: -; j_call: TRBJ1-1; v_call: TRBV7-7; d_call: -
cdr3_nt: TGTGCCAGCATCCCTTCGGGAAGCTCCTACGAGCAGTACTTC; cdr3_aa: CASIPSGSSYEQYF; clone_size: -; j_call: TRBJ2-7; v_call: TRBV28; d_call: -
cdr3_nt: TGCGCCAGCAGTCAATCGGCGTCAGGGGGGAACTATGGCTACACCTTC; cdr3_aa: CASSQSASGGNYGYTF; clone_size: many; j_call: TRBJ1-2; v_call: TRBV23-1; d_call: TRBD1
cdr3_nt: TGTGCCAGCAGTTGGCCGCCCCCGGGCTATGGCTACACCTTC; cdr3_aa: CASSWPPPGYGYTF; clone_size: few; j_call: TRBJ1-2; v_call: TRBV28; d_call: -
cdr3_nt: TGTGCCAGTAGTATAGACCCCGCGACAGTGAACACTGAAGCTTTCTTT; cdr3_aa: CASSIDPATVNTEAFF; clone_size: -; j_call: TRBJ1-1; v_call: TRBV19; d_call: -
cdr3_nt: TGTGCCAGCAGCTCCCGGGGGGGGCCAGAGACCCAGTACTTC; cdr3_aa: CASSSRGGPETQYF; clone_size: -; j_call: TRBJ2-5; v_call: TRBV9; d_call: TRBD2
cdr3_nt: TGTGCCACCTCCAGCAGGCGGGGGGGCCAAGAGACCCAGTACTTC; cdr3_aa: CATSSRRGGQETQYF; clone_size: -; j_call: TRBJ2-5; v_call: TRBV28; d_call: TRBD2
cdr3_nt: TGTGCCTGGACAGAACAGGGGGCGGACACTGAAGCTTTCTTT; cdr3_aa: CAWTEQGADTEAFF; clone_size: few; j_call: TRBJ1-1; v_call: TRBV30; d_call: TRBD1
cdr3_nt: TGTGCCAGCAGCGTAAAAGAGACCCAGTACTTC; cdr3_aa: CASSVKETQYF; clone_size: few; j_call: TRBJ2-5; v_call: TRBV7-2; d_call: -
cdr3_nt: TGCGCCAGCAGCTTGGCGGGAATGCCAGATACGCAGTATTTT; cdr3_aa: CASSLAGMPDTQYF; clone_size: -; j_call: TRBJ2-3; v_call: TRBV5-1; d_call: -
cdr3_nt: TGTGCCAGCAGCGTTGAACAGGGACAGCCCCAGCATTTT; cdr3_aa: CASSVEQGQPQHF; clone_size: -; j_call: TRBJ1-5; v_call: TRBV9; d_call: -